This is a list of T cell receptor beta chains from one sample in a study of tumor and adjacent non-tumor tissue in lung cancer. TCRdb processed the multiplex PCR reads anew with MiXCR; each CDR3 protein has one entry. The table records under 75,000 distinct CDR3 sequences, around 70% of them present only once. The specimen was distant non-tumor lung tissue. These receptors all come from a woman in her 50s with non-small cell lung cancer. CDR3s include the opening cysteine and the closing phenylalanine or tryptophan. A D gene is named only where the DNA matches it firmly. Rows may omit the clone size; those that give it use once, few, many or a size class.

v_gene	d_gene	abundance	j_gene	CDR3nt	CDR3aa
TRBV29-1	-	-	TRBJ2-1	TGCAACGTTGCACCCGTGCGGACATTAGGCAATGAGAAGTTCTTC	CNVAPVRTLGNEKFF
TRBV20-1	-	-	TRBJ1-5	TGCACTGCTTCCAAGGTTAACGGCAATCAGCCCCATCATTTT	CTASKVNGNQPHHF
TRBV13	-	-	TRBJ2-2	TGTACCAGCAGCTTACGGGGGAGGTCCGGGGAGCTGTTTTTT	CTSSLRGRSGELFF
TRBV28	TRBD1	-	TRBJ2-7	TGTGCCAGCAGTTCCTTGTTTCTCGAACAGGGACAGGGGGCCGAGGAGCAGTACTTC	CASSSLFLEQGQGAEEQYF
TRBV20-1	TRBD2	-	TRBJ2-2	TGTAGTGCTAGAACAGCGGGAATCCGCGGGGAGCTGTTTTTT	CSARTAGIRGELFF
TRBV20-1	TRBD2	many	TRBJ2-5	TGCAGTGTTAGCAGCGGGAGGGAGACCCAGTACTTC	CSVSSGRETQYF
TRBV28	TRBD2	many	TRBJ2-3	TGTGCCAGCAGTCACCCTAGCGGGAGGGCAGTGGGCACAGATACGCAGTATTTT	CASSHPSGRAVGTDTQYF
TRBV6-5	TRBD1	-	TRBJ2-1	TGTGCCAGCACTCGACAGGGAGCAAATCTCAATGAGCAGCTCTTC	CASTRQGANLNEQLF
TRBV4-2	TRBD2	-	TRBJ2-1	TGTGCCACCAGCGATGATGGGACTAGCGGGGTTGAGCAGTTCTTC	CATSDDGTSGVEQFF
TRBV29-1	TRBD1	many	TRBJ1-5	TGCAGCGTCCAAATAACCGGGACAGGGCATCAGCCCCAGCATTTT	CSVQITGTGHQPQHF
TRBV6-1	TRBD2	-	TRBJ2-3	TGTGCCAGCAGAGTAGCGGGGACCACAGATATGCAGTATTTT	CASRVAGTTDMQYF
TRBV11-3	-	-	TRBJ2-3	TGTGCCAGCAGCCAGCGTGGCTCAGATATGCAGTATTTT	CASSQRGSDMQYF
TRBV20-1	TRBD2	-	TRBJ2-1	TGCATTGCTAGGCCGCTAGCGGGAGATCCTTTCTCCTACAATGAGCAGTTCTTC	CIARPLAGDPFSYNEQFF
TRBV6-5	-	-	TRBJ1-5	TGTGCCAGCAGTTACGAGGGTAATCGGCCCCAGCATTTT	CASSYEGNRPQHF
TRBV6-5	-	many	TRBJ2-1	TGTGCCAGCAGTGGCCGGGACGTCACGTTCTTC	CASSGRDVTFF
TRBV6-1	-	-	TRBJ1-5	TGTGCCAGCACTTATATAGACATGGGGAATCAGGCCCAGCATTTT	CASTYIDMGNQAQHF
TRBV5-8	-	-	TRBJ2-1	TGTGCCAGCACGGAGAGGCAGGGCTCATACAATGAGCAGTTCTTC	CASTERQGSYNEQFF
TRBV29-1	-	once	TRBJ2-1	TGCAGCGCCGGCGAGATTGAGCAGTTCTTC	CSAGEIEQFF
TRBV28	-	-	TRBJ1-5	TGTGTTAGCAACCCCCTAAGCAGAATAAGCAATCAGCCCCAGCATTTT	CVSNPLSRISNQPQHF
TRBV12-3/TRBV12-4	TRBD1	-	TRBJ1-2	TGTGCCAGCAGTCCGGGGACAGCCTACATGTTC	CASSPGTAYMF
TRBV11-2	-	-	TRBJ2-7	TGTACCAGCAGCATTTTCCAGAGCTACGAGCAGTATTTC	CTSSIFQSYEQYF
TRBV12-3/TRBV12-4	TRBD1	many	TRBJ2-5	TGTGCCAGCAGTCCTCGGACAGGGGCTTGGGAGACCCAGTACTTC	CASSPRTGAWETQYF
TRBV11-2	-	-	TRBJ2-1	TGTGCCAGCAGCTTTGGGGCCCACAATGAGCAGTTCTTC	CASSFGAHNEQFF
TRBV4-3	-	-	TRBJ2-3	TGCGCCAGCAGCCAAGATTTTCGGGAGCGGAGGACAGAAACGCAGTATTTT	CASSQDFRERRTETQYF
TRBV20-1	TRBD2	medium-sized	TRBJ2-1	TGCAGTGCTAGATTAGCGGGAGGGCCGAAGAATGAGCAGTTCTTC	CSARLAGGPKNEQFF
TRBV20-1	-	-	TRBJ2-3	TGCGGTGCTAGAGATCTAAGCGTGAGTACAGATACGCAGTATTTT	CGARDLSVSTDTQYF
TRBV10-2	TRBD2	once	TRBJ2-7	TGCGCCGCCAGTGTACTAGCGGGAGGGTTCTACGAGCAGTACTTC	CAASVLAGGFYEQYF
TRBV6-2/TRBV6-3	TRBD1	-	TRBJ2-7	TGTGCCAGCAGTTTCCCGGGACAGAGCTCCTACAAGCAGTACTTC	CASSFPGQSSYKQYF
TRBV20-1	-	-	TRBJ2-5	TGCAGTGCTAGCAACCTCCGAGACAGCCAAAAGACCCAGTACTTC	CSASNLRDSQKTQYF
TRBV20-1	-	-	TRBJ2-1	TGTAGTCCTAGAAATCGGCTTGGAGGACTCAATGAGCAGTTCTTC	CSPRNRLGGLNEQFF
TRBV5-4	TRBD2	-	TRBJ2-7	TGTGCCAGCAGCCCCGGGGGGGGGACTAGTCACTCCGACGAGCAGTGCTTC	CASSPGGGTSHSDEQCF
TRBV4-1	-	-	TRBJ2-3	TGCGCCAGCAGCGACGGGATAGCCACAGATACGCAGTGTTTT	CASSDGIATDTQCF
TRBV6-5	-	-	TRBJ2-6	TGTGCCAGCAGATCCGGGGGTGGGGCCAACGTCCTGACATTC	CASRSGGGANVLTF
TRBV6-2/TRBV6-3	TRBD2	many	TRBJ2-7	TGTGCCAGCAGAATCGTTACTAGCGGGAGTTACGAGCAGTACTTC	CASRIVTSGSYEQYF
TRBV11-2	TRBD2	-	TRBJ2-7	TGTGCCAGTAGCCGATCTAGCGGGAGTATCCTATGTTACGAGCAGTACTTC	CASSRSSGSILCYEQYF
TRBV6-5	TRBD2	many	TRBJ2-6	TGTGCCAGCAGGGGGACTAGCGGGAGGGAAAACTCTGGGGCCAACGTCCTGACTTTC	CASRGTSGRENSGANVLTF
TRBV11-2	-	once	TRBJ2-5	TGTGCCAGCAGCTTAGAACTGGGGGGCGGGGGGACCCAGTACTTC	CASSLELGGGGTQYF
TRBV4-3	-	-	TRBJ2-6	TGCGCCAGCATTCAAGACGCATGTTTATCTGGGGCCAACGTCCTGACTTTC	CASIQDACLSGANVLTF
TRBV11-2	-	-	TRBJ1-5	TGTGCCAGCAGCTTGGCAGTCCGAGGCAATCAGCCCCACCATTTT	CASSLAVRGNQPHHF
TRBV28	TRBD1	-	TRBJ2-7	TGTGCCAGCAGTTTACTCAAGACAGGGGGCTACGAGCAGTACTTC	CASSLLKTGGYEQYF
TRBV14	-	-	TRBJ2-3	TGTGTCAGCAACCAAGTCAGGGTGGATACGCAGTATTTT	CVSNQVRVDTQYF
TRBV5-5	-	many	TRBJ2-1	TGTGCCAGCAGCTTCGAGGCAGAGCAGTTCTTC	CASSFEAEQFF
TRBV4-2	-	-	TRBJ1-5	TGTGCCAGCAGCCAAGATAGGGGTCAGCCTCTGCACTTT	CASSQDRGQPLHF
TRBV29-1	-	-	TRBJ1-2	TGCAGTGTGGCAGGGTCCTATGGCTACACCTTC	CSVAGSYGYTF
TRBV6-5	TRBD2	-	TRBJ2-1	TGTGCCAGCAGTTACAAGACTAGCGTGATCAATGAGCAGTTCTTC	CASSYKTSVINEQFF
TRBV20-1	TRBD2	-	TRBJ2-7	TGCAGTACATATCTAGGGGCGACTAGCGGGAGTTACGAGCAGTACTTC	CSTYLGATSGSYEQYF
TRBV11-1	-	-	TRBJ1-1	TGTTCCAGCAGCTTGAAGGAGTTAAACACTGAAGCTTGCTTT	CSSSLKELNTEACF
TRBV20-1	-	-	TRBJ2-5	TGCAGTGCCCAGTACAAAGTCACCCAAGAGACCCAGTACTTC	CSAQYKVTQETQYF
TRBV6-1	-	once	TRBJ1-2	TGTGCCAGCAGTGTAACAGCAAAGGACTATGGCTACACCTTC	CASSVTAKDYGYTF
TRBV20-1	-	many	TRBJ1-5	TGCAGTGTCGGCAGCGGTGCCGATCAGCCCCAGCATTTT	CSVGSGADQPQHF
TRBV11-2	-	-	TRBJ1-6	TGTGCCAGCAGCTTACGGGATTATTCACCCCTCCACTTT	CASSLRDYSPLHF
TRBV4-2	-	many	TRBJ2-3	TGTGCCAGCAGCCAAGAACTAGCCGGTTTGGATACGCAGTATTTT	CASSQELAGLDTQYF
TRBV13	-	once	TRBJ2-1	TGTGCCAGCAGCCCAGGGCCCCAGACAGTATCATGTTACAATGAGCAGTTCTTC	CASSPGPQTVSCYNEQFF
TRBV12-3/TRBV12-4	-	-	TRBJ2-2	TGTGCCAGCAGGGGCCGAATCAGCGGGGAGCTGTTTTTT	CASRGRISGELFF
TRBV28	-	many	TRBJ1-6	TGTGCCAGCGGCCAAATGGGGAATTCACCCCTCCACTTT	CASGQMGNSPLHF
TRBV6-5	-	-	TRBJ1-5	TGTACCAGCAGGAGGACACCTCATAGCAATCAGCCCCAGCAATTT	CTSRRTPHSNQPQQF
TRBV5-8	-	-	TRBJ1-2	TGTGCCAGCAGCTTGGGGCCGGGCTATGGCTACACCTTC	CASSLGPGYGYTF